This entry describes one TCR beta chain. Sequencing was at deep level. Each replicate PCR on the sorted subsets used 150 to 200 ng DNA (approximately 33,000 T cell genomes). Measured with immunoSEQ multiplex PCR; TCRdb has only the in-frame clones, and not every one. The sample gives some 1,400,000 clones, 95% to 97% of which show up once; 1.2% is in the top ten. This specimen comes from a study of shared clonotypes between healthy human individuals. On the study more broadly: Used for every donor were three CD4 naive, three CD4 memory, two CD8 naive and one CD8 memory plate.

In germline, CDR1 is SGHRS, CDR2 YFSETQ. The CDR3 covers 14 residues. With V trimmed by 6 bases and J by 0 bases, 6 bases remained unmatched. This chain links TRBV5-1 with TRBJ2-7, with 7 nucleotides matching TRBD2. This clonotype originated in a man aged 25 to 45 in good health. The sequencing sample was made of naive CD4+ T cells sorted from blood. Subset indicated: CD45RA+ positively selected. The CDR3 loop reads CASKRRESSYEQYF. DNA of the CDR3: TGCGCCAGCAAGCGGCGGGAGAGCTCCTACGAGCAGTACTTC.